This TCR beta chain appears in the sequencing data of a study of B cell selection in AIRE deficiency. A word on this clone: The antigen remains unidentified.

Sorting defined conventional CD4 T cells as CD4+CD127+. The J segment lost 5 bases and the V segment lost 6 bases, leaving 6 bases of the junction unmatched. CDR3 length equals 13 residues. The germline gives CDR1 MDHEN, CDR2 SYDVKM. Broader study findings: CDR3s were shorter in shared Treg sequences, reflecting few non-templated nucleotide insertions. Approximately 31% of healthy-shared Treg sequences were found among patient Tconv cells.

Authors' methods: Pooled conventional T cells gave 95,000 to 110,000 patient and 130,000 to 150,000 donor TCRbeta sequences. Clones were read by immunoSEQ multiplex PCR, and TCRdb kept only the in-frame ones, dropping some. That table is the source of V, J and clone size, and D and trimming were worked out from the DNA. The sample holds some 1,700 clones; around 86% are singletons and the top ten take about 1.5%. This TCR was recovered from a human donor in good health. Sequenced input: CD4+CD127+ conventional T cells sorted from PBMCs. The chain combines TRBV28 with TRBJ2-5, with 7 bases aligning to TRBD2. The CDR3 region has the DNA TGTGCCAGCAGAAGGACTAGGGCGGAGACCCAGTACTTC. Encoded protein: CASRRTRAETQYF.